These 8 T cell receptor beta chains were all obtained from the same sample, sequenced in a study of T cells after yellow fever vaccination. MiXCR, applied by TCRdb to the 5' RACE reads, yields one record per CDR3 protein. The sample records about 580,000 distinct CDR3 sequences, about 15% being singletons. Sequencing was performed on PBMCs, taken less than 6 days after the first yellow fever vaccination. These receptors all come from a man aged 18 to 35 who received the YFV17D yellow fever vaccine.

V is TRBV20-1 and J is TRBJ2-7; D possibly corresponds to TRBD2 (6 bases). CDR1 is DFQATT and CDR2 is SNEGSKA in the germline V gene (reference sequence). The CDR3 consists of 14 residues. With 6 bases removed from V and 0 bases from J, the gap between germline ends came to 15 bases. The CDR3 is CSAGSAGSSYEQYV. The CDR3 DNA reads as TGCAGTGCCGGTTCGGCGGGAAGCTCCTACGAGCAGTACGTC.

The chain recombines TRBV3-1 with TRBJ2-3, with 8 positions matching TRBD1. Germline CDR1 LGHDT, CDR2 YNNKEL (reference sequence). CDR3 length: 16 amino acids. The V gene end was trimmed by 5 bases and the J gene end by 6 bases; junction bases not matched to a gene: 13. Here the CDR3 reads CASSGQTGAIEDTQYF. The CDR3 bases are TGTGCCAGCAGCGGACAGACAGGGGCAATAGAGGATACGCAGTATTTT.

This clonotype occurred a few times. V gene TRBV4-3 combines with J gene TRBJ2-5; 7 bases agree with TRBD1. The V gene end was trimmed by 4 bases and the J gene end by 0 bases; junction bases not matched to a gene: 5. The CDR3 sequence is 15 residues long. Germline V CDR1 and CDR2: LGHNA, YSLEER. The CDR3 reads CASSPGTANQETQYF. In DNA, the CDR3 is TGCGCCAGCAGCCCGGGGACAGCCAACCAAGAGACCCAGTACTTC.

V and J are TRBV29-1 and TRBJ2-3; either TRBD1 or TRBD2 may supply D (5 bases each). The CDR3 is 13 amino acids. Looked up from germline, CDR1 is SQVTM and CDR2 is ANQGSEA. V lost 5 bases and J lost 4, with 13 bases in between. CDR3: CSVLVGAPDTQYF. DNA of the CDR3: TGCAGCGTTCTTGTCGGGGCGCCAGATACGCAGTATTTT.

This clonotype has a handful of counts. V gene TRBV4-3 combines with J gene TRBJ2-1; TRBD1 aligns across 8 bases. CDR1 LGHNA and CDR2 YSLEER come from the germline V gene. V shed 0 bases, J shed 2 bases, and the junction held 6 bases outside the gene matches. This CDR3 has 17 residues. Here the CDR3 reads CASSQDYHRGTYNEQFF. The CDR3 bases are TGCGCCAGCAGCCAAGATTATCACAGGGGGACCTACAATGAGCAGTTCTTC.

In this sample, this clonotype turned up a few times. The chain recombines TRBV6-5 with TRBJ2-3, with 9 bases fitting TRBD2. The CDR3 covers 15 residues. Germline V gene data show CDR1 as MNHEY and CDR2 as SVGAGI. The J segment lost 1 base and the V segment lost 2 bases, leaving 1 base of the junction unmatched. In DNA form, the CDR3 reads TGTGCCAGCAGTTACCGCGGGGGGGGCACAGATACGCAGTATTTT. Its translation is CASSYRGGGTDTQYF.

There are a few counts of this clonotype. The chain is built from TRBV28 and TRBJ2-1, with D perhaps matching TRBD1 (5 bases). CDR1 is MDHEN, CDR2 SYDVKM, per germline. Trimming left V 2 bases short and J 0 bases short, with 8 bases between. This CDR3 region has 15 residues. CDR3 sequence (DNA): TGTGCCAGCAGTTTACCAGGGTCCTCCTACAATGAGCAGTTCTTC. Protein sequence: CASSLPGSSYNEQFF. Based on the CDR3 plus reference TRBV28 and TRBJ2-1, the full variable domain is DVKVTQSSRYLVKRTGEKVFLECVQDMDHENMFWYRQDPGLGLRLIYFSYDVKMKEKGDIPEGYSVSREKKERFSLILESASTNQTSMYLCASSLPGSSYNEQFFGPGTRLTVL.

The chain has TRBV7-2 and TRBJ2-7, with 12 bases fitting TRBD2. The ends lost 1 base at V and 2 bases at J; junction bases unmatched: 3. Germline CDR1 and CDR2: SGHTA and FQGNSA. CDR3 size: 16 residues. The CDR3 region is CASSLEGTSGPYEQYF. CDR3 in DNA: TGTGCCAGCAGCTTAGAGGGGACTAGCGGGCCCTACGAGCAGTACTTC. The whole variable domain, remainder taken from reference TRBV7-2 and TRBJ2-7, is GAGVSQSPSNKVTEKGKDVELRCDPISGHTALYWYRQSLGQGLEFLIYFQGNSAPDKSGLPSDRFSAERTGGSVSTLTIQRTQQEDSAVYLCASSLEGTSGPYEQYFGPGTRLTVT.